These 27 T cell receptor beta chains were sequenced from one sample in a study of T cells in Graves' hyperthyroidism and ophthalmopathy. RNA transcripts were the template for amplifying TCR beta CDR3 regions. First-round RT-PCR of the TCR CDR3 relied on the HTBI primer set. TCRdb re-called the multiplex PCR reads through MiXCR, storing one row per CDR3 protein. The sample has 400,000 to 500,000 distinct CDR3 sequences, about 15% seen once. Specimen: blood. The receptor source for this set is a man aged 18 to 30 with Graves' ophthalmopathy.

This clonotype occurred many times. The J gene is TRBJ2-7, the V gene TRBV16, with unresolved D. Trimming removed 7 bases at V and 2 bases at J, with 15 bases between. The V gene's germline CDR1 is KGHSY and CDR2 FQNENV. The CDR3 runs 14 residues. CDR3: CASNQDGDTYEQYF. For the CDR3, the DNA is TGTGCCAGCAACCAGGACGGAGATACCTACGAGCAGTACTTC.

This CDR3 is CSARDHLAGVEQYF. The CDR3 nucleotides read TGCAGTGCTAGAGACCACCTAGCGGGAGTCGAGCAGTACTTC. This sequence joins TRBV20-1 and TRBJ2-7; 10 bases match TRBD2. The V and J ends lost 0 bases and 6 bases, in that order; junction bases with no gene match: 5. CDR3 size: 14 residues. Germline V gives CDR1 DFQATT, CDR2 SNEGSKA (reference sequence).

This clonotype appeared many times. The rearrangement uses TRBV12-3 or TRBV12-4 and TRBJ1-2; a possible D gene is TRBD1 (6 bases). CDR3 length: 13 residues. Trimming removed 8 bases from V and 5 bases from J, with 15 bases in between. CDR3 amino acids: CASLYGGGYGYTF. The CDR3 DNA reads TGTGCCAGCCTCTATGGAGGGGGGTATGGCTACACCTTC.

This clonotype was counted only a few times. The CDR3 DNA sequence: TGCGCCAGCAGCCCATCAGGGGACCTCCTCTCTGGGGCCAACGTCCTGACTTTC. It codes for CASSPSGDLLSGANVLTF. This sequence joins TRBV5-1 and TRBJ2-6; a weak D match, TRBD1 (6 bases). CDR3 length: 18 amino acids. In germline, CDR1 is SGHRS, CDR2 YFSETQ. V shed 4 bases and J shed 0 bases, with 17 bases lying between them.

This clonotype was observed many times. One end of the junction varies from germline; a read error may be responsible. V gene TRBV7-3 combines with J gene TRBJ2-3; 7 bases agree with TRBD1. Per the germline V gene, CDR1 is SGHTA and CDR2 is FQGTGA. The CDR3 totals 14 residues. The CDR3 DNA follows: TGTGCCAGCAGTTTAACAGGGGGCACAGATACGCAGTATTTT. Encoded protein: CASSLTGGTDTQYF.

This clonotype was seen a handful of times. The genes are TRBV19 and TRBJ2-1, with 9 bases identical to TRBD2. The CDR3 has 13 amino acids. The germline V gene encodes CDR1 LNHDA and CDR2 SQIVND (reference sequence). Unmatched junction bases numbered 9, after V lost 10 bases and J lost 8 bases. The CDR3 here is CATGTSYLHEQFF. In nucleotides, the CDR3 is TGTGCCACCGGGACTAGCTATCTCCATGAGCAGTTCTTC. Using reference TRBV19 and TRBJ2-1 for the parts outside the CDR3, the full variable domain is DGGITQSPKYLFRKEGQNVTLSCEQNLNHDAMYWYRQDPGQGLRLIYYSQIVNDFQKGDIAEGYSVSREKKESFPLTVTSAQKNPTAFYLCATGTSYLHEQFFGPGTRLTVL.

This clonotype came up a few times. This rearrangement joins TRBV30 to TRBJ2-1, with TRBD2 identical over 9 bases. This CDR3 contains 17 residues. V dropped 8 bases and J dropped 0; count of bases not matched to a gene: 14. Germline V gene lookup returns CDR1 GTSNPN and CDR2 SVGIG (reference sequence). The DNA of the CDR3 is TGTGCCAGCAGCGGGACTAGCCCTCCAAGCTCCTACAATGAGCAGTTCTTC. Translated, it gives CASSGTSPPSSYNEQFF.

This clonotype was seen at least ten times. The chain couples TRBV27 to TRBJ1-2; possibly TRBD1 for D (6 bases). The germline V gene has CDR1 MNHEY and CDR2 SMNVEV (reference sequence). This CDR3 contains 11 residues. Trimming pared 5 bases from V and 8 bases from J, leaving 9 bases between. This CDR3 reads CASSQGIGYTF. The CDR3 region has the DNA TGTGCCAGCAGTCAGGGGATCGGCTACACCTTC.

This clonotype was counted between two and nine times. CDR3 nucleotide sequence: TGTGCCAGCAGTGAAATCTATGAGCAGTTCTTC. Translating it yields CASSEIYEQFF. V and J are TRBV6-1 and TRBJ2-1; D is unresolved. V was cut by 2 bases and J by 8 bases, with 4 bases left in between. This CDR3 contains 11 residues. CDR1 MNHNS and CDR2 SASEGT come from the germline V gene.

The table lists this clonotype with many counts. The V gene is TRBV27, the J gene TRBJ2-5; 7 positions agree with TRBD2. The CDR3 extends over 15 amino acids. Germline V gene sequence: CDR1 MNHEY, CDR2 SMNVEV (reference sequence). The V and J ends lost 2 bases and 4 bases, in that order; junction bases with no gene match: 7. CDR3 nucleotide sequence: TGTGCCAGCAGTTTAGGCCGGGGGGTAGTAGAGACCCAGTACTTC. It specifies CASSLGRGVVETQYF.

The V gene is TRBV29-1, the J gene TRBJ2-7; perhaps D is TRBD1 or TRBD2 (5 bases each). Per the germline V gene, CDR1 is SQVTM and CDR2 is ANQGSEA. V lost 4 bases, J lost 7 bases, and 14 bases lay in between. The CDR3 covers 12 residues. In DNA form, the CDR3 reads TGCAGCGTTGCTCGGGTTGAGGGGGAGCAGTACTTC. Its protein product is CSVARVEGEQYF.

This rearrangement joins TRBV13 to TRBJ2-5; D unresolved. Trimming removed 2 bases from V and 2 bases from J, with 15 bases in between. The CDR3 runs 16 residues. CDR1 and CDR2 (germline): PRHDT, FYEKMQ (reference sequence). This CDR3 reads CASSLMGKGLQETQYF. The CDR3 region has the DNA TGTGCCAGCAGCTTAATGGGGAAGGGCCTTCAAGAGACCCAGTACTTC.

Ten or more counts support this clonotype. V and J are TRBV3-1 and TRBJ2-3; 10 nucleotides match TRBD2. Germline V gene data show CDR1 as LGHDT and CDR2 as YNNKEL (reference sequence). The CDR3 is made up of 15 amino acids. Trimming removed 4 bases from V and 7 bases from J; junction bases left unmatched: 8. CDR3 bases: TGTGCCAGCAGCCCTTCAGCGGGAGGGCGAAATACGCAGTATTTT. Encoded protein: CASSPSAGGRNTQYF.

With respect to this clonotype: Since a much larger clone is just one base distant, this may be a read error. The rearrangement links TRBV10-1 to TRBJ2-7; no reliable D call. The CDR3 length is 9 residues. V was shortened by 10 bases and J by 6 bases, with 7 bases between the two germline ends. Germline CDR1 is WNHNN and CDR2 is SYGVQD (reference sequence). The chain's CDR3 is CAINTEQYF. CDR3 DNA sequence: TGCGCCATCAATACCGAGCAGTACTTC.

The chain has TRBV7-2 and TRBJ1-2; D gene unclear. From germline, CDR1 is SGHTA and CDR2 FQGNSA. This CDR3 contains 13 residues. The germline V and J ends were trimmed by 5 bases and 8 bases, with 15 bases remaining between them. CDR3 sequence: CASSSVTGGGYTF. DNA for the CDR3: TGTGCCAGCAGCAGCGTAACGGGAGGGGGCTACACCTTC. Looking up the rest from reference TRBV7-2 and TRBJ1-2 gives the full variable domain: GAGVSQSPSNKVTEKGKDVELRCDPISGHTALYWYRQSLGQGLEFLIYFQGNSAPDKSGLPSDRFSAERTGGSVSTLTIQRTQQEDSAVYLCASSSVTGGGYTFGSGTRLTVV.

This clonotype was observed a handful of times. The chain is built from TRBV13 and TRBJ2-3, with TRBD2 matching 14 bases. Germline values: CDR1 PRHDT, CDR2 FYEKMQ (reference sequence). The CDR3 extends over 17 amino acids. Trimming removed 3 bases from V and 2 bases from J; junction bases left unmatched: 4. The CDR3 DNA sequence: TGTGCCAGCAGCTTTAGGGGACTAGCGGGGGACACAGATACGCAGTATTTT. This codes for CASSFRGLAGDTDTQYF. The entire variable domain, with the rest obtained from reference TRBV13 and TRBJ2-3, is as follows: AAGVIQSPRHLIKEKRETATLKCYPIPRHDTVYWYQQGPGQDPQFLISFYEKMQSDKGSIPDRFSAQQFSDYHSELNMSSLELGDSALYFCASSFRGLAGDTDTQYFGPGTRLTVL.

This clonotype was found many times. The J gene is TRBJ2-3, the V gene TRBV12-3 or TRBV12-4; maybe TRBD2 (5 bases). Trimming removed 3 bases from V and 0 bases from J, with 13 bases in between. The CDR3 has 16 residues. The CDR3: CASSLAGLDSTDTQYF. Written as DNA, the CDR3 is TGTGCCAGCAGTTTGGCCGGACTCGATAGCACAGATACGCAGTATTTT.

Many counts were recorded for this clonotype. The chain has TRBV11-1 and TRBJ2-5, with D uncertain. This CDR3 has 12 amino acids. The germline CDR1 and CDR2 sequences are SGHAT and FQDESV (reference sequence). The V gene lost 5 bases and the J gene lost 5 bases, with 9 bases spanning the gap. CDR3 in DNA: TGTGCCAGCAGCCCTAATAGGGAGACCCAGTACTTC. It codes for CASSPNRETQYF.

This clonotype was seen at least ten times. The chain employs TRBV20-1 and TRBJ1-5; 9 bases are shared with TRBD1. The CDR3 runs 15 residues. The junction had 6 bases not matched to a gene; V was cut back by 3 bases and J by 3 bases. CDR1 is DFQATT, CDR2 SNEGSKA, per germline (reference sequence). CDR3 sequence reads: CSASPGDRANQPQHF. For the CDR3, the DNA is TGCAGTGCTAGTCCGGGGGACAGGGCCAATCAGCCCCAGCATTTT.

This sequence joins TRBV6-1 and TRBJ2-1, with 11 nucleotides matching TRBD2. The CDR3 is made up of 15 amino acids. Per germline, CDR1 MNHNS and CDR2 SASEGT. Unmatched junction bases numbered 5, after V lost 3 bases and J lost 7 bases. CDR3 residues: CASSDLAGGPNEQFF. The CDR3 DNA reads TGTGCCAGCAGTGACTTAGCGGGGGGGCCTAATGAGCAGTTCTTC.

This clonotype was counted at least ten times. This sequence joins TRBV2 and TRBJ1-2; the D is unclear. The CDR3 totals 12 residues. Trimming took off 7 bases at V and 4 bases at J, with 10 bases between the two ends. CDR1 SNHLY and CDR2 FYNNEI come from the germline V gene. The chain's CDR3 is CASTPPGYGYTF. DNA of the CDR3: TGTGCCAGCACCCCACCGGGCTATGGCTACACCTTC.

At least ten counts were recorded for this clonotype. The chain employs TRBV11-3 and TRBJ1-1, with D unclear. V lost 5 bases and J 4 bases, leaving 14 bases between the germline ends. Germline lookup yields CDR1 SGHNT and CDR2 YENEEA. The CDR3 runs to 14 residues. CDR3 loop: CASSPALEGTEAFF. DNA of the CDR3: TGTGCCAGCAGCCCTGCCCTGGAGGGCACTGAAGCTTTCTTT.

The chain carries TRBV30 and TRBJ2-2; D remains ambiguous. V dropped 4 bases and J dropped 4 bases, with 4 bases sitting between them. In germline, CDR1 is GTSNPN, CDR2 SVGIG (reference sequence). CDR3 size: 11 residues. The CDR3 DNA is TGTGCCTGGACCCTCACCGGGGAGCTGTTTTTT. Protein product: CAWTLTGELFF.

This clonotype occurred a few times. The chain employs TRBV3-1 and TRBJ1-2, with no clear D. CDR1 and CDR2 from the germline V gene are LGHDT and YNNKEL (reference sequence). The CDR3 is 17 residues long. The germline V and J ends were trimmed by 0 bases and 5 bases, with 19 bases remaining between them. CDR3: CASSQDPSGPQTYGYTF. The DNA of the CDR3 is TGTGCCAGCAGCCAAGATCCCTCCGGGCCCCAAACATATGGCTACACCTTC.

At least ten counts were recorded for this clonotype. This sequence joins TRBV19 and TRBJ2-7; D perhaps matches TRBD2 (5 bases). The CDR3 extends over 16 amino acids. Germline CDR1 LNHDA, CDR2 SQIVND (reference sequence). V was pared by 0 bases and J by 3 bases, with 15 bases between. CDR3 sequence (DNA): TGTGCCAGTAGTATAGAGATGAGTAGCGTGGGCTACGAGCAGTACTTC. Its protein product is CASSIEMSSVGYEQYF.

This clonotype came up many times. V and J are TRBV6-1 and TRBJ2-7; 8 bases agree with TRBD2. J was trimmed by 6 bases and V by 8 bases; bases with no gene match: 12. This CDR3 has 14 residues. Germline CDR1 reads MNHNS; CDR2 reads SASEGT. CDR3 in amino acids: CASLMLGLESEQYF. CDR3 DNA sequence: TGTGCCAGCCTAATGTTGGGACTAGAGTCCGAGCAGTACTTC.

This chain connects TRBV18 to TRBJ2-7; D unresolved. Per the germline V gene, CDR1 is KGHSH and CDR2 is LQKENI. The V end lost 2 bases, the J end lost 3 bases, and 14 bases lay between the germline ends. The CDR3 loop spans 15 amino acids. CDR3 in DNA: TGTGCCAGCTCACCAGTGGGCAACTCTGACTACGAGCAGTACTTC. As protein: CASSPVGNSDYEQYF.